This T cell receptor beta chain was identified in a study of cytomegalovirus exposure and HLA in healthy donors. Per germline, CDR1 SGHTA and CDR2 FQGTGA. Germline trimming cut 5 bases from V and 4 bases from J; bases unmatched to any gene: 5. This CDR3 has 15 residues. Overall study findings and caveats: The productive fraction for most TCR beta V segments was about 90% or about 30% in an earlier analysis. An ancestry cluster, one associated with Asian ancestry, reportedly showed fewer N-insertions than the 666-donor mean in a later analysis.

With regard to this clone: The antigen is not known.

It was with 60 Vbeta and 13 Jbeta primers that the PCR ran. Measured with immunoSEQ multiplex PCR; TCRdb has only the in-frame clones, and not every one. Among roughly 97,000 clones listed, roughly four fifths were seen once. The chain couples TRBV7-3 to TRBJ2-2, with TRBD1 matching 9 bases. This clonotype was sampled from a man aged 40-55 years in good health and CMV-seropositive. The sample taken for sequencing was PBMCs. The CDR3 reads CASSPGTGSTGELFF. CDR3 DNA: TGTGCCAGCAGCCCCGGGACAGGGAGCACCGGGGAGCTGTTTTTT.